The clone carrying this TCR beta chain was observed a single time. Antigen: not known. The conserved closing phenylalanine or tryptophan is absent in this CDR3, likely reflecting a read error. This CDR3 contains 21 residues. From germline, CDR1 is MGHRA and CDR2 YSYEKL. The germline V and J ends were trimmed by 5 bases and 3 bases, with 29 bases remaining between them. Making TCR beta cDNA involved 400 to 600 ng total RNA and a constant-region primer. What produced the TCR beta libraries was three nested multiplex PCR rounds using slightly modified ARM-PCR. The first two PCR rounds, roughly 9 cycles each, used TRBV1-TRBV30 forward primers and a C-beta reverse primer. From the multiplex PCR reads, TCRdb called clonotypes with MiXCR, one entry per CDR3 protein. The sample yields approximately 330,000 distinct CDR3 sequences, about two thirds seen once. These data are taken from a study of tumor-infiltrating lymphocytes in primary liver carcinoma. Study context: Productive TCRbeta read yields ran from roughly 3.9 to 6.8 million per sample and were similar between tissues.

Unsorted whole blood yielded the blood RNA, and germline DNA was also extracted. Whole-study findings and limits: Tumor-blood pairs (like tumor-adjacent pairs) overlapped less than tumor region pairs did.

This sequence originates from a man aged 35 to 55 with primary liver carcinoma and hepatitis B virus infection. Material for sequencing was peripheral blood. The chain couples TRBV4-1 to TRBJ2-6, with D unresolved. The CDR3: CASSSARAPSRKSDGANVLTL. In DNA, the CDR3 is TGCGCCAGCAGCTCCGCCCGTGCCCCCTCCCGCAAATCGGATGGGGCCAACGTCCTGACTTTA.